This T cell receptor beta chain was documented in a study of shared clonotypes between healthy human individuals. Study information: Used for every donor were three CD4 naive, three CD4 memory, two CD8 naive and one CD8 memory plate.

Concerning this clone itself: Its cognate antigen is unknown.

General study points: Blood was the only sampled material, and tissue repertoires likely differ.

Sorted-subset replicate PCR reactions were performed with around 200 ng DNA, corresponding to some 32,000 T cell genomes. Measured with immunoSEQ multiplex PCR; TCRdb has only the in-frame clones, and not every one. The table includes some 500,000 clones, approximately 95% detected once. V lost 7 bases and J lost 9; bases outside the gene matches: 22. Germline V lookup: CDR1 SEHNR, CDR2 FQNEAQ (reference sequence). This CDR3 has 17 amino acids. The receptor comes from a woman under 40 in good health. The gene calls are TRBV7-9 and TRBJ1-1; TRBD1 agrees at 8 bases. The material sequenced was naive CD4+ T cells sorted from blood. Subset in this sample: CD45RA+ positively selected. CDR3 bases: TGTGCCAGCATTCGGAGCCCCCCCGGGACAGGATTCCGGCAAGCTTTCTTT. It codes for CASIRSPPGTGFRQAFF.